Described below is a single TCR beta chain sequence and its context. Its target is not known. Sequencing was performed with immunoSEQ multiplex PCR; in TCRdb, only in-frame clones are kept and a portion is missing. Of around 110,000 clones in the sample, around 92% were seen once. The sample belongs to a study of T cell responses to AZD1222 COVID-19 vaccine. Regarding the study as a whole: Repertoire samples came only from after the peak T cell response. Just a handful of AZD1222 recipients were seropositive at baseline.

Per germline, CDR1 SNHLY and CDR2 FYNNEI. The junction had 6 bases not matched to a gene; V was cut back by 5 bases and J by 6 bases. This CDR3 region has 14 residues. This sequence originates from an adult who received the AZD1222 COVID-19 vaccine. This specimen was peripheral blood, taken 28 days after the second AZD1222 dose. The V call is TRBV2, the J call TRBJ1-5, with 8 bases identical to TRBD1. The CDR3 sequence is CASSSGTGLQPQHF. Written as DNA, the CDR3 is TGTGCCAGCAGTTCCGGGACAGGTCTTCAGCCCCAGCATTTT.